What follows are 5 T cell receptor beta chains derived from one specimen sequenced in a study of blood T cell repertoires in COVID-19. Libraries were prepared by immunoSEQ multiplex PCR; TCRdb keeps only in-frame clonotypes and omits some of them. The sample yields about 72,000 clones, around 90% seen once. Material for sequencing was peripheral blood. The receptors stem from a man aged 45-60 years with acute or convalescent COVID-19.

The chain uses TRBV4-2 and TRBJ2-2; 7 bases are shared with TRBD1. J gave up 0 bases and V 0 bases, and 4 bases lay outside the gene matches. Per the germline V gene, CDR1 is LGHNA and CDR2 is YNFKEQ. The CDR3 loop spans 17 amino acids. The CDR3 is CASSQDSGTANTGELFF. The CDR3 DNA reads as TGTGCCAGCAGCCAAGATAGTGGGACAGCGAACACCGGGGAGCTGTTTTTT.

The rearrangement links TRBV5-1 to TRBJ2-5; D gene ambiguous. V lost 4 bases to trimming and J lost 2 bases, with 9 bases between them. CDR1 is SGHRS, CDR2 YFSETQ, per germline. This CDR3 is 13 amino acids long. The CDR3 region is CASSHDTQETQYF. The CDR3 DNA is TGCGCCAGCAGCCACGACACACAAGAGACCCAGTACTTC.

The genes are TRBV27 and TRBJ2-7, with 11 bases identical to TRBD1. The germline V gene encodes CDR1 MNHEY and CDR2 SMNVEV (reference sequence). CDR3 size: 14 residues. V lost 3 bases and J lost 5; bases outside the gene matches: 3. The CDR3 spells CASSFSGQGDEQYF. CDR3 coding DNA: TGTGCCAGCAGTTTTTCGGGACAGGGGGACGAGCAGTACTTC.

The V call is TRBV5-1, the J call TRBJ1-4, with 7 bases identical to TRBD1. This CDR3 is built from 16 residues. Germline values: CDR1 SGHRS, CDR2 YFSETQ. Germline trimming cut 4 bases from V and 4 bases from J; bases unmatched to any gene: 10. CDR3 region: CASSPEPGQSNEKLFF. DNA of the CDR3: TGCGCCAGCAGCCCGGAGCCGGGACAGAGTAATGAAAAACTGTTTTTT.

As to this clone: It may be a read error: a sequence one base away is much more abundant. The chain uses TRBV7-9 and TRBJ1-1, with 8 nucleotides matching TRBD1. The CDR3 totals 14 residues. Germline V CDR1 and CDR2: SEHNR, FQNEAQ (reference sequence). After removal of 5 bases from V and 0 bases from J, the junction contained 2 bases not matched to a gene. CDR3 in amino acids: CASSPGQVNTEAFF. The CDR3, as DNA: TGTGCCAGCAGCCCGGGACAGGTGAACACTGAAGCTTTCTTT.